The clone carrying this T cell receptor (beta chain) was detected a few times. What it binds is unknown. Sequencing ends 3 residues short of the CDR3 end; the germline J gene provides the rest. CDR1 LNHDA and CDR2 SQIVND come from the germline V gene (reference sequence). Unmatched junction bases numbered 0, after V lost 6 bases and J lost 3 bases. The CDR3 length is 13 residues. Control and CVID samples contributed equal amounts of genomic DNA. This table comes from immunoSEQ multiplex PCR, and its TCRdb copy is limited to in-frame clones, with some not included. This record lists 15,000 to 25,000 clones, none seen once only, and the top ten clones contain 24%. Patients and controls were mostly of Caucasian heritage. CVID subjects had received replacement immunoglobulin for at least one year. The sample comes from a study of T cell clonality in common variable immunodeficiency. The study's findings and limits: Fewer deletions and N-nucleotide insertions were reportedly seen in common variable immunodeficiency TCR beta sequences. Compared with healthy controls, CVID subjects showed increased TCRbeta clonality, mostly in about a third.

The chain recombines TRBV19 with TRBJ2-3; the match to TRBD2 covers 10 bases. The sample taken for sequencing was peripheral blood mononuclear cells. The clonotype comes from a human donor with common variable immunodeficiency. CDR3 sequence: CASRGLATDTQYF. The part of the CDR3 DNA that was read is TGTGCCAGTAGGGGACTAGCGACAGATACG.